This T cell receptor beta chain came from a study of T cells in localized non-small cell lung cancer. This CDR3 comprises 17 residues. The germline CDR1 and CDR2 sequences are SGHVS and FQNEAQ. V shed 1 base and J 9 bases; nucleotides not matched to a gene: 11. Sequencing used immunoSEQ multiplex PCR; TCRdb keeps in-frame clones, though not all of them. The table includes about 24,000 clones, 92% detected once. About this clone itself: Its antigen is currently unknown.

Regarding the study as a whole: Since sequencing was restricted to only one region of the tumor, intratumor heterogeneity remains a possibility. Uninvolved adjacent lung showed higher T cell clonality than tumor. Longer overall survival accompanied higher blood T cell density. Within adjacent lung there appeared a median 57 of the top 100 tumor clones.

This clonotype originated in a man aged 40-75 years with stage III squamous cell lung carcinoma. The rearrangement links TRBV7-8 to TRBJ1-6, with 8 bases matching TRBD1. Sequenced material: peripheral blood, taken before any cancer treatment. CDR3 nucleotides: TGTGCCAGCAGCTTAGGAACGACAGGGGCAGGGATTTCACCCCTCCACTTT. Translation gives CASSLGTTGAGISPLHF.